The clone carrying this TCR beta chain was counted at least ten times. Its specificity is unknown. This sample is part of a study of spatial heterogeneity in lung cancer. At the level of the study: A unique TCR and UMI combination showed up more than ten times in raw reads, on average. Study results and caveats: Coverage estimated for tumor T cells reached 7% to 7.5% for alpha chains and 13% for beta chains. Tumor mutation counts were tracked by expanded intratumoral alpha and beta TCR counts.

The CDR3 is made up of 12 amino acids. With 4 bases clipped from V and 4 bases from J, the junction kept 0 bases outside the gene matches. CDR1 SGHRS and CDR2 YFSETQ come from the germline V gene. Single TCR cDNA molecules each had their own unique molecular identifier. TCRdb reprocessed the 5' RACE reads via MiXCR and lists one record per CDR3 protein. The sample records approximately 20,000 distinct CDR3 sequences, 7% being singletons. Time point of the sample: sample taken at primary tumor resection. In each case, whole RNA from tumor, nontumor lung or frozen PBMC was sequenced unsorted. The chain recombines TRBV5-1 with TRBJ2-3; 7 nucleotides line up with TRBD1. Sequencing used lung tumor tissue, obtained at surgery. This clonotype was sampled from a female donor with early-stage non-small cell lung cancer. The CDR3 spells CASSTGADTQYF. As DNA, the CDR3 is TGCGCCAGCAGCACAGGGGCAGATACGCAGTATTTT.